Below are 26 T cell receptor beta chains sequenced from a single sample in a study of blood T cell repertoires in COVID-19. Sequencing used immunoSEQ multiplex PCR; TCRdb keeps in-frame clones, though not all of them. The sample has 100,000 to 150,000 clones; 75% to 90% are singletons. Sequencing was done on a sample of PBMCs or T cells enriched from blood (not recorded which). The receptors stem from a woman aged 45-60 years who had recovered from COVID-19.

The chain uses TRBV28 and TRBJ1-5; D is perhaps TRBD1 (5 bases). The length of the CDR3 is 16 residues. V lost 1 base to trimming and J lost 0 bases, with 10 bases between them. Germline V gene lookup returns CDR1 MDHEN and CDR2 SYDVKM. The CDR3 protein is CASSLSGWVSNQPQHF. CDR3 coding DNA: TGTGCCAGCAGTTTATCAGGGTGGGTTAGCAATCAGCCCCAGCATTTT.

The chain recombines TRBV6-1 with TRBJ2-6; D perhaps matches TRBD1 (6 bases). This CDR3 has 15 residues. CDR1 and CDR2 from the germline V gene are MNHNS and SASEGT. V shed 2 bases and J shed 2 bases, with 7 bases lying between them. CDR3: CASSERDTGANVLTF. CDR3 nucleotides: TGTGCCAGCAGTGAACGGGACACTGGGGCCAACGTCCTGACTTTC.

The chain joins TRBV5-1 to TRBJ1-6; weak D call: TRBD1 (5 bases). The V gene's germline CDR1 is SGHRS and CDR2 YFSETQ. Trimming stripped 3 bases from V and 5 bases from J, with 12 bases between. The CDR3 runs 15 residues. CDR3 residues: CASSSADRDNSPLHF. As DNA, the CDR3 is TGCGCCAGCAGCTCGGCCGACAGAGATAATTCACCCCTCCACTTT.

The chain combines TRBV7-2 with TRBJ2-7; no clear D gene. The V gene's germline CDR1 is SGHTA and CDR2 FQGNSA. V lost 5 bases and J 0 bases, leaving 8 bases between the germline ends. The length of the CDR3 is 13 residues. CDR3 amino acids: CASSLPGSYEQYF. CDR3 nucleotide sequence: TGTGCCAGCAGCCTCCCAGGCTCCTACGAGCAGTACTTC.

This chain connects TRBV11-3 to TRBJ1-2, with a possible D match to TRBD1 (5 bases). Germline V gives CDR1 SGHNT, CDR2 YENEEA. The CDR3 totals 13 residues. The ends were cut back, 1 base at V and 5 bases at J, with 8 bases in the middle. CDR3 coding DNA: TGTGCCAGCAGCTTAGCGACAGAATATGGCTACACCTTC. Translated: CASSLATEYGYTF. Combining the CDR3 with reference TRBV11-3 and TRBJ1-2 gives the whole variable domain EAGVVQSPRYKIIEKKQPVAFWCNPISGHNTLYWYLQNLGQGPELLIRYENEEAVDDSQLPKDRFSAERLKGVDSTLKIQPAELGDSAVYLCASSLATEYGYTFGSGTRLTVV.

This clone was seen only once. Other nucleotide sequences from this sample produce the same CDR3. The chain couples TRBV7-9 to TRBJ1-1, with D tentatively TRBD1 (6 bases). Trimming took 1 base from V and 1 from J, leaving 7 bases between them. Germline values: CDR1 SEHNR, CDR2 FQNEAQ (reference sequence). The CDR3 has 14 amino acids. CDR3 DNA sequence: TGTGCCAGCAGCTTAGGGACAGCGAACACTGAAGCTTTCTTT. Its translation: CASSLGTANTEAFF.

This clone was observed a single time. The chain carries TRBV6-5 and TRBJ1-1, with TRBD1 identical over 9 bases. Germline-derived CDR1 and CDR2 are MNHEY and SVGAGI. With 5 bases clipped from V and 5 bases from J, the junction kept 6 bases outside the gene matches. The CDR3 spans 14 residues. Here the CDR3 reads CASSRQGDRTEAFF. CDR3 sequence (DNA): TGTGCCAGCAGTCGACAGGGGGATCGGACTGAAGCTTTCTTT.

This sequence joins TRBV27 and TRBJ1-4; TRBD1 matches at 10 bases. The CDR3 is 17 amino acids. Per germline, CDR1 MNHEY and CDR2 SMNVEV (reference sequence). J was trimmed by 8 bases and V by 5 bases; bases with no gene match: 14. CDR3 sequence: CASSPGTGEVGWEKLFF. CDR3 nucleotide sequence: TGTGCCAGCAGTCCCGGGACAGGGGAGGTGGGATGGGAAAAACTGTTTTTT.

This clone turned up a few times. This chain joins TRBV5-1 and TRBJ2-2; D ambiguous. V was cut by 2 bases and J by 7 bases, with 9 bases left in between. Germline CDR1 and CDR2: SGHRS and YFSETQ. This CDR3 comprises 13 residues. CDR3 loop: CASSLPPVGELFF. CDR3 nucleotides: TGCGCCAGCAGCTTACCCCCGGTCGGGGAGCTGTTTTTT.

This clone was detected once. The V call is TRBV5-5, the J call TRBJ2-7; 10 bases line up with TRBD1. Germline V gene sequence: CDR1 SGHKS, CDR2 YYEKEE (reference sequence). The CDR3 sequence is 14 residues long. The V gene end was trimmed by 4 bases and the J gene end by 7 bases; junction bases not matched to a gene: 8. CDR3 nucleotides: TGTGCCAGCAGCCCGGGACAGGGGCCTTTTGAGCAGTACTTC. Amino acid sequence: CASSPGQGPFEQYF.

The rearrangement links TRBV28 to TRBJ2-7, with 9 bases lining up with TRBD1. V lost 4 bases, J lost 4 bases, and 8 bases stayed unmatched. The CDR3 spans 15 residues. CDR1 and CDR2 from the germline V gene are MDHEN and SYDVKM. CDR3 sequence (DNA): TGTGCCAGCAGTTCACCCGGGACAGGGTTTTACGAGCAGTACTTC. It codes for CASSSPGTGFYEQYF.

The V and J genes are TRBV10-1 and TRBJ1-2; D remains unclear. V lost 4 bases, J lost 7 bases, and 10 bases lay in between. Germline CDR1 reads WNHNN; CDR2 reads SYGVQD (reference sequence). This CDR3 region has 12 residues. CDR3 bases: TGCGCCAGCAGTGCTGGGAGCGGTGGCTACACCTTC. Its translation is CASSAGSGGYTF.

The V gene is TRBV12-3 or TRBV12-4, the J gene TRBJ2-5, with D unclear. Trimming left V 4 bases short and J 5 bases short, with 5 bases between. This CDR3 contains 11 residues. The CDR3 DNA reads TGTGCCAGCAGTTCACGGGAGACCCAGTACTTC. Translated: CASSSRETQYF.

This chain connects TRBV12-5 to TRBJ2-2, with D tentatively TRBD1 (5 bases). The V gene lost 6 bases and the J gene lost 1 base, with 12 bases spanning the gap. CDR3 length: 15 residues. The germline gives CDR1 LGHNT, CDR2 FRNRAP. The CDR3 coding sequence is TGTGCTAGTGGACACCCCGACAGGAACACCGGGGAGCTGTTTTTT. Amino acids: CASGHPDRNTGELFF.

In this sample, this clone turned up once. This chain joins TRBV7-3 and TRBJ1-2; the D gene is possibly TRBD1 (5 bases). Germline V lookup: CDR1 SGHTA, CDR2 FQGTGA. This CDR3 has 14 residues. Between the trimmed V and J ends, which lost 3 bases and 1 base, there was a span of 9 bases. The CDR3 nucleotides read TGTGCCAGCAGCTTCACAGGCATTAACTATGGCTACACCTTC. It is translated as CASSFTGINYGYTF.

J is TRBJ2-3 and V is TRBV10-3, with TRBD1 identical over 8 bases. Trimming cost V 3 bases and J 4 bases; bases outside gene matches: 3. The CDR3 spans 14 residues. CDR1 is ENHRY and CDR2 is SYGVKD in the germline V gene. For the CDR3, the DNA is TGTGCCATCAGTGATGGGACAGGAGCAGATACGCAGTATTTT. Translation gives CAISDGTGADTQYF.

V is TRBV2 and J is TRBJ2-5; possibly TRBD2 for D (7 bases). V was cut by 4 bases and J by 0 bases, with 12 bases left in between. Germline V gives CDR1 SNHLY, CDR2 FYNNEI. The CDR3 sequence is 15 residues long. The CDR3 region is CASSVGGGHQETQYF. The CDR3 nucleotides are TGTGCCAGCAGTGTTGGGGGGGGCCACCAAGAGACCCAGTACTTC.

The CDR3 here is CASSIQAANEKLFF. The DNA of the CDR3 is TGTGCCAGTAGTATACAGGCAGCTAATGAAAAACTGTTTTTT. V usage is TRBV19 and J usage is TRBJ1-4, with D hard to call. CDR3 size: 14 residues. Trimming took off 2 bases at V and 3 bases at J, with 7 bases between the two ends. Germline V lookup: CDR1 LNHDA, CDR2 SQIVND (reference sequence). The variable domain in full, completed from reference TRBV19 and TRBJ1-4, reads DGGITQSPKYLFRKEGQNVTLSCEQNLNHDAMYWYRQDPGQGLRLIYYSQIVNDFQKGDIAEGYSVSREKKESFPLTVTSAQKNPTAFYLCASSIQAANEKLFFGSGTQLSVL.

This chain connects TRBV19 to TRBJ2-7; D is unclear. CDR1 is LNHDA and CDR2 is SQIVND in the germline V gene (reference sequence). CDR3 length: 11 residues. V was clipped by 5 bases and J by 1 base, with 3 bases between them. The CDR3 protein is CASSSSYEQYF. Here the CDR3 DNA reads TGTGCCAGTAGTTCTTCCTACGAGCAGTACTTC.

The chain uses TRBV5-6 and TRBJ1-2; tentative D call: TRBD1 (5 bases). V was clipped by 2 bases and J by 8 bases, with 22 bases between them. The CDR3 covers 16 residues. The germline CDR1 and CDR2 sequences are SGHDT and YYEEEE. The CDR3 DNA sequence: TGTGCCAGCAGCTTTGTCGGGGACTCCAACCAACTGGGCTACACCTTC. This sequence encodes CASSFVGDSNQLGYTF.

The chain recombines TRBV13 with TRBJ2-2, with D possibly TRBD1 on 6 matching bases. CDR1 and CDR2 (germline): PRHDT, FYEKMQ (reference sequence). The CDR3 totals 14 residues. V was shortened by 4 bases and J by 4 bases, with 10 bases between the two germline ends. The CDR3 nucleotides are TGTGCCAGCAGCTACCGGACAGCCACCGGGGAGCTGTTTTTT. Its protein is CASSYRTATGELFF.

The chain carries TRBV2 and TRBJ1-1; tentative D call: TRBD1 (6 bases). Germline lookup yields CDR1 SNHLY and CDR2 FYNNEI. CDR3 length: 14 amino acids. Trimming removed 5 bases from V and 0 bases from J, with 10 bases in between. In nucleotides, the CDR3 is TGTGCCAGCAGTCTAGGGACATTGAACACTGAAGCTTTCTTT. Encoded protein: CASSLGTLNTEAFF.

The count of this clone is one. V usage is TRBV6-2 or TRBV6-3 and J usage is TRBJ1-2; D might be TRBD1 (5 bases). This CDR3 has 14 amino acids. V lost 4 bases to trimming and J lost 4 bases, with 13 bases between them. Germline-derived CDR1 and CDR2 are MNHEY and SVGEGT. The CDR3 region has the DNA TGTGCCAGCAGTTCCGCAGGGTCGGGCTATGGCTACACCTTC. It yields the protein CASSSAGSGYGYTF.

V and J are TRBV27 and TRBJ2-5; possible D gene TRBD2, 6 bases. With 3 bases removed from V and 0 bases from J, the gap between germline ends came to 14 bases. The germline gives CDR1 MNHEY, CDR2 SMNVEV (reference sequence). The CDR3 covers 16 residues. The chain's CDR3 is CASSLRRGRYQETQYF. In DNA, the CDR3 is TGTGCCAGCAGTTTGAGGCGGGGCAGGTACCAAGAGACCCAGTACTTC.

This clone was detected a few times. The genes are TRBV29-1 and TRBJ2-7, with 10 nucleotides matching TRBD1. J was trimmed by 0 bases and V by 7 bases; bases with no gene match: 6. Germline V gives CDR1 SQVTM, CDR2 ANQGSEA. The CDR3 runs to 14 residues. The CDR3 DNA reads TGCAGCGCCCGGACAGGGGGAGGCTCCTACGAGCAGTACTTC. Its translation: CSARTGGGSYEQYF.

The chain is built from TRBV19 and TRBJ2-5, with TRBD2 identical over 13 bases. Per germline, CDR1 LNHDA and CDR2 SQIVND (reference sequence). The V gene end was trimmed by 6 bases and the J gene end by 5 bases; junction bases not matched to a gene: 9. CDR3 length equals 16 residues. For the CDR3, the DNA is TGTGCCAGTAGCCCGACTAGCGGGGGGCCGGGGGAGACCCAGTACTTC. This encodes CASSPTSGGPGETQYF.